This T cell receptor (beta chain) derives from a study of T cells in Graves' hyperthyroidism and ophthalmopathy. Germline V gene sequence: CDR1 SGDLS, CDR2 YYNGEE. The CDR3 totals 14 residues. Trimming took off 5 bases at V and 0 bases at J, with 9 bases between the two ends. Researchers amplified the TCR beta CDR3 regions from RNA transcripts. First-round RT-PCR targeting the TCR CDR3 was performed with the HTBI primer set. TCRdb reanalysed the multiplex PCR reads using MiXCR and keeps one entry per CDR3 protein. The table lists a few hundred thousand distinct CDR3 sequences, around 18% of them singletons. A few counts support this clonotype. Ophthalmopathy in the patients scored at least 3 on Clinical Activity Score and at least 4 on NOSPECS grade, lasting under 3 months. The authors obtained PBMCs from 10 ml of fresh peripheral blood.

The rearrangement links TRBV9 to TRBJ1-3; D call uncertain. The material sequenced was blood. This receptor was identified in a man younger than 30 with Graves' ophthalmopathy. The CDR3 here is CASSQSVSGNTIYF. The CDR3 region has the DNA TGTGCCAGCAGTCAATCTGTCTCTGGAAACACCATATATTTT.